A single sample gave rise to the 8 T cell receptor beta chains below, sequenced in a study of cytomegalovirus exposure and HLA in healthy donors. PCR was performed using 60 Vbeta and 13 Jbeta primers. Some clones are missing from TCRdb's copy, which holds only in-frame ones; the method was immunoSEQ multiplex PCR. The repertoire holds 120,000 to 150,000 clones, 61% seen once, with less than 2% in the top ten. The sample taken for sequencing was PBMCs. These receptors originate from a male donor in good health and CMV-seronegative.

The chain couples TRBV5-1 to TRBJ2-7, with TRBD2 matching over 14 bases. Germline lookup yields CDR1 SGHRS and CDR2 YFSETQ. This CDR3 region has 18 residues. With V trimmed by 4 bases and J by 1 base, 10 bases remained unmatched. CDR3 in amino acids: CASSPGGTSGGSSYEQYF. In nucleotides, the CDR3 is TGCGCCAGCAGCCCCGGCGGGACTAGCGGGGGTTCTTCCTACGAGCAGTACTTC.

This clone was counted a few times. The chain joins TRBV2 to TRBJ2-7; D perhaps matches TRBD2 (7 bases). The CDR3 is 15 amino acids. Trimming removed 2 bases at V and 2 bases at J, with 13 bases between. Germline V gives CDR1 SNHLY, CDR2 FYNNEI. CDR3 sequence: CASSERGGRTYEQYF. The CDR3 DNA is TGTGCCAGCAGTGAAAGGGGGGGTCGGACCTACGAGCAGTACTTC.

This rearrangement joins TRBV25-1 to TRBJ1-2; 9 nucleotides match TRBD1. V shed 5 bases, J shed 4 bases, and the junction held 5 bases outside the gene matches. This CDR3 contains 14 residues. Germline values: CDR1 MGHDK, CDR2 SYGVNS. DNA for the CDR3: TGTGCCAGCAGTAAACAGGGGGCAGGCTATGGCTACACCTTC. This gives the protein CASSKQGAGYGYTF.

The genes are TRBV6-5 and TRBJ1-4, with 8 nucleotides matching TRBD1. Germline lookup yields CDR1 MNHEY and CDR2 SVGAGI. V shed 6 bases and J 5 bases; nucleotides not matched to a gene: 8. This CDR3 has 15 residues. This CDR3 reads CASSPGQGLNEKLFF. DNA for the CDR3: TGTGCCAGCAGCCCCGGACAGGGATTAAATGAAAAACTGTTTTTT.

The chain has TRBV2 and TRBJ2-1; TRBD1 might be the D (6 bases). The V gene's germline CDR1 is SNHLY and CDR2 FYNNEI. Trimming stripped 0 bases from V and 2 bases from J, with 8 bases between. CDR3 length: 15 residues. Written as DNA, the CDR3 is TGTGCCAGCAGTGAAGCAACAGGGCCCTACAATGAGCAGTTCTTC. This translates into CASSEATGPYNEQFF.

The chain links TRBV5-4 to TRBJ1-1; D gene ambiguous. This CDR3 comprises 12 residues. V was shortened by 0 bases and J by 7 bases, with 7 bases between the two germline ends. Looked up from germline, CDR1 is SGHNT and CDR2 is YYREEE (reference sequence). The CDR3 DNA follows: TGTGCCAGCAGCTTGGGCAGGATTGAAGCTTTCTTT. Its protein product is CASSLGRIEAFF.

Only a few counts were recorded for this clone. V gene TRBV5-1 combines with J gene TRBJ2-2; 13 positions match TRBD2. After removal of 4 bases from V and 8 bases from J, the junction contained 8 bases not matched to a gene. Per the germline V gene, CDR1 is SGHRS and CDR2 is YFSETQ. The CDR3 sequence is 16 residues long. This CDR3 reads CASSGTSGVLGGELFF. In DNA, the CDR3 is TGCGCCAGCAGCGGGACTAGCGGGGTTCTTGGTGGGGAGCTGTTTTTT.

This clone appeared a few times. The CDR3 sequence: CASRAGLAGTGTDTQYF. The CDR3 nucleotides are TGCGCCAGCAGAGCCGGACTAGCGGGTACGGGAACAGATACGCAGTATTTT. The rearrangement links TRBV5-1 to TRBJ2-3; 11 bases are shared with TRBD2. Germline V gives CDR1 SGHRS, CDR2 YFSETQ. Germline trimming cut 5 bases from V and 3 bases from J; bases unmatched to any gene: 11. The CDR3 is made up of 17 amino acids.